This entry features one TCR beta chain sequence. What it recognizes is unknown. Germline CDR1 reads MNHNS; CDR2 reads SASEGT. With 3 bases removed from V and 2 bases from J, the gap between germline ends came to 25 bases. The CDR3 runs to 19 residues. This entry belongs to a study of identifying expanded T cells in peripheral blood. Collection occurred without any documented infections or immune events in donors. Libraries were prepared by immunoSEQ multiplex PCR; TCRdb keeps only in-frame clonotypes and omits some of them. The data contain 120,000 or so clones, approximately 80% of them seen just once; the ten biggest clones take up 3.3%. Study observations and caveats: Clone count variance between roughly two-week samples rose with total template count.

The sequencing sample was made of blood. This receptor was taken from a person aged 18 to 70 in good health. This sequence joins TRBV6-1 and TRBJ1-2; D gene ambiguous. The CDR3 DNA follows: TGTGCCAGCAGTGATGTTTCCGTGAGATTTCCAGTACACAACTATGGCTACACCTTC. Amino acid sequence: CASSDVSVRFPVHNYGYTF.